This TCR beta chain was observed in a study of T-cell memory formation after mild COVID-19. Study as a whole: TCR clusters mostly belonged to single donors.

TCRdb recomputed calls from the 5' RACE reads with MiXCR, one row per CDR3 protein. The data hold 550,000 to 650,000 distinct CDR3 sequences, with roughly 17% observed a single time. Points from the study as a whole: In pre-infection memory, a portion of responding clones appeared, which suggested that cross-reactive memory joined. Clones contracting day 15 to 85 were balanced CD4/CD8; later expanders leaned CD4+.

This clonotype has only a few counts. Its target is not known. CDR3 length equals 13 residues. J gave up 6 bases and V 7 bases, and 6 bases lay outside the gene matches. From germline, CDR1 is SGHRS and CDR2 YFSETQ. The TCR comes from an adult woman who had mild COVID-19 (a few samples of this study predate the infection). Cell type and time point are not known. This chain uses TRBV5-1 with TRBJ2-3; 9 bases fit TRBD2. The source material was PBMCs or a T cell subset sorted from them (not recorded which). CDR3 loop: CASPASGGDTQYF. The CDR3 DNA follows: TGCGCCAGCCCCGCGAGCGGGGGGGATACGCAGTATTTT. Full variable domain (rest looked up from reference TRBV5-1 and TRBJ2-3): KAGVTQTPRYLIKTRGQQVTLSCSPISGHRSVSWYQQTPGQGLQFLFEYFSETQRNKGNFPGRFSGRQFSNSRSEMNVSTLELGDSALYLCASPASGGDTQYFGPGTRLTVL.